These 2 T cell receptor beta chains came from one sample sequenced in a study of T cell repertoires in cytomegalovirus infection. These TCRs' antigens remain unknown. TCRdb re-derived calls from the reads in MiXCR, one entry per CDR3 protein. Altogether about 89,000 distinct CDR3 sequences are present, 29% being singletons, with the ten largest covering less than 75%. The sample was CD8+ T cells from cultured PBMCs, taken from culture after CMV antigen stimulation. These receptors came from a human donor in good health (CMV status not recorded). Some clones in this sample may be carry-over from other donors' samples.

The chain has TRBV7-6 and TRBJ1-2; D is possibly TRBD1 (5 bases). Germline CDR1 and CDR2: SGHVS and FNYEAQ. V shed 1 base and J shed 7 bases, with 10 bases lying between them. This CDR3 is built from 13 residues. The CDR3, as DNA: TGTGCCAGCAGCTTAGGCCCGGGGGGTGGCTACACCTTC. As protein: CASSLGPGGGYTF.

The V gene is TRBV27, the J gene TRBJ2-7; D is perhaps TRBD1 (6 bases). The V gene's germline CDR1 is MNHEY and CDR2 SMNVEV (reference sequence). The CDR3 loop spans 14 amino acids. The V gene lost 3 bases and the J gene lost 1 base, with 10 bases spanning the gap. The chain's CDR3 is CASSFATGSYEQYF. The CDR3, as DNA: TGTGCCAGCAGTTTTGCGACAGGTTCCTACGAGCAGTACTTC.